The rows below give T cell receptor beta chains drawn from one sample of a study of early stage breast cancer tumors. Only in-frame clones appear in the TCRdb table, and some are missing; sequencing was by immunoSEQ multiplex PCR. The sample includes fewer than 70,000 clones, about 74% seen only once; the top ten take roughly 3.4%. The sequenced sample was blood. The receptor set was obtained from a person in their twenties or thirties with breast cancer. The CDR3 runs from the conserved cysteine through the conserved F or W. A D gene is named only where the DNA matches it firmly. The size entry is marked missing in some rows and otherwise reads once, few, many or a size class.

TRBJ1-1 | TRBV14 | NA | NA | CASSHGFGGASEAFF | TGTGCCAGCAGCCATGGGTTTGGGGGGGCATCTGAAGCTTTCTTT
TRBJ2-7 | TRBV10-2 | NA | TRBD1 | CASRPEGALVYEQYF | TGCGCCAGCAGGCCCGAGGGGGCTCTTGTTTACGAGCAGTACTTC
TRBJ1-1 | TRBV7-2 | few | NA | CASSLQHTVVTEAFF | TGTGCCAGCAGCTTACAACATACGGTAGTCACTGAAGCTTTCTTT
TRBJ2-2 | TRBV10-3 | NA | TRBD2 | CAISAGGELISPGELFF | TGTGCCATCAGTGCCGGGGGGGAGCTCATCTCCCCCGGGGAGCTGTTTTTT
TRBJ1-2 | TRBV6-5 | NA | NA | CASSYSPGDGYTF | TGTGCCAGCAGTTACTCCCCAGGGGACGGCTACACCTTC
TRBJ1-1 | TRBV27 | NA | NA | CASSLWAGPNTEAFF | TGTGCCAGCAGTTTATGGGCAGGGCCGAACACTGAAGCTTTCTTT
TRBJ1-1 | TRBV9 | NA | NA | CASSTLTGRATEAFF | TGTGCCAGCAGCACCCTGACTGGGAGGGCGACTGAAGCTTTCTTT
TRBJ2-7 | TRBV15 | NA | NA | CATSRDLAGANYEQYF | TGTGCCACCAGCAGAGATCTCGCAGGCGCGAACTACGAGCAGTACTTC
TRBJ2-7 | TRBV7-6 | NA | TRBD2 | CAKRELRVSGGEQYF | TGTGCCAAAAGAGAGCTTCGGGTAAGCGGGGGCGAGCAGTACTTC
TRBJ2-5 | TRBV6-5 | NA | NA | CASSGAVQETQYF | TGTGCCAGCAGCGGGGCGGTTCAAGAGACCCAGTACTTC
TRBJ2-5 | TRBV10-2 | NA | NA | CASSGTQGLQETQYF | TGCGCCAGCAGTGGAACTCAGGGGCTACAAGAGACCCAGTACTTC
TRBJ2-1 | TRBV29-1 | NA | TRBD2 | CSTGRDGGLSEQFF | TGCAGCACCGGGCGGGACGGGGGGTTAAGTGAGCAGTTCTTC
TRBJ2-7 | TRBV7-8 | few | NA | CASAIGVQRNEQYF | TGTGCCAGCGCGATAGGGGTCCAAAGGAACGAGCAGTACTTC
TRBJ2-7 | TRBV7-9 | NA | NA | CASSLVGPRREQYF | TGTGCCAGCAGCTTAGTAGGGCCCCGGAGGGAGCAGTACTTC
TRBJ2-7 | TRBV7-9 | NA | TRBD2 | CASSSPFRLADSYEQYF | TGTGCCAGCAGCTCCCCGTTTCGACTAGCGGACTCCTACGAGCAGTACTTC
TRBJ1-2 | TRBV27 | NA | NA | CASSLDQDYGYTF | TGTGCCAGCAGTTTGGATCAGGACTATGGCTACACCTTC
TRBJ1-1 | TRBV2 | once | NA | CASRQRGTEAFF | TGTGCCAGCAGACAACGCGGAACTGAAGCTTTCTTT
TRBJ2-7 | TRBV6-6 | NA | TRBD1 | CASSLYSTGGYEQYF | TGTGCCAGCAGTCTATACTCGACAGGGGGCTACGAGCAGTACTTC
TRBJ2-7 | TRBV2 | NA | NA | CASNGAGATYEQYF | TGTGCCAGCAATGGGGCAGGGGCCACCTACGAGCAGTACTTC
TRBJ1-4 | TRBV7-9 | once | TRBD1 | CASSVTGGSGEKLFF | TGTGCCAGCAGCGTAACAGGGGGAAGTGGTGAAAAACTGTTTTTT
TRBJ1-6 | TRBV5-6 | NA | NA | CASSLKTGTGAVSPLHF | TGTGCCAGCAGCCTGAAAACTGGCACGGGTGCCGTTTCACCCCTCCACTTT
TRBJ2-5 | TRBV4-1 | once | NA | CASSQGILRVPRSQYF | TGCGCCAGCAGCCAAGGAATACTGCGGGTCCCAAGGTCCCAGTACTTC
TRBJ2-7 | TRBV4-2 | NA | NA | CASSQESLAYEQYF | TGTGCCAGCAGCCAAGAATCCCTAGCCTACGAGCAGTACTTC
TRBJ2-1 | TRBV5-4 | NA | TRBD2 | CASSLLREGRNEQFF | TGTGCCAGCAGCTTGTTACGGGAGGGCCGCAATGAGCAGTTCTTC
TRBJ1-1 | TRBV11-3 | once | NA | CASSLGRDKAFF | TGTGCCAGCAGCTTAGGGAGAGACAAAGCTTTCTTT
TRBJ1-2 | TRBV19 | few | TRBD1 | CASSIPGTANTF | TGTGCCAGTAGTATCCCCGGGACAGCTAACACCTTC
TRBJ2-7 | TRBV7-9 | NA | TRBD1 | CASSPDRNSYEQYF | TGTGCCAGCAGCCCGGACAGGAATAGCTACGAGCAGTACTTC
TRBJ2-3 | TRBV18 | NA | NA | CASSPYTVDTQYF | TGTGCCAGCTCACCTTACACAGTCGATACGCAGTATTTT
TRBJ2-7 | TRBV2 | NA | TRBD2 | CASSELGLAGEVEYF | TGTGCCAGCAGTGAATTGGGGCTAGCGGGAGAGGTTGAGTACTTC
TRBJ1-2 | TRBV18 | NA | NA | CASSPRSFPYTF | TGTGCCAGCTCACCGAGGTCCTTCCCCTACACCTTC
TRBJ1-5 | TRBV7-9 | few | TRBD1 | CASSSLVGQANQPQHF | TGTGCCAGCAGCTCTCTCGTGGGACAGGCTAATCAGCCCCAGCATTTT